These 24 T cell receptor beta chains originate from one sample sequenced in a study of blood T cell dynamics during melanoma immunotherapy. Documented time point: pre-treatment baseline. Sequenced by immunoSEQ multiplex PCR; TCRdb stores in-frame clones only, minus some. Of over 10,000 clones listed, around 90% are singletons. The source was effector memory CD8+ T cells from blood, collected from a patient treated with checkpoint blockade. The receptors were gathered from a human donor with melanoma.

The chain links TRBV7-6 to TRBJ1-1; 8 bases map to TRBD1. Trimming removed 4 bases from V and 1 base from J; junction bases left unmatched: 2. In germline, CDR1 is SGHVS, CDR2 FNYEAQ. The CDR3 has 14 residues. The DNA of the CDR3 is TGTGCCAGCAGCTATGGACAGGGGAACACTGAAGCTTTCTTT. Amino acids: CASSYGQGNTEAFF.

This chain joins TRBV28 and TRBJ2-6; no firm D call. This CDR3 contains 14 residues. Trimming cost V 10 bases and J 1 base, with 11 bases left between them. Germline V gene data show CDR1 as MDHEN and CDR2 as SYDVKM. CDR3: CATLSLSGANVLTF. CDR3 DNA: TGTGCCACCCTTTCCTTATCTGGGGCCAACGTCCTGACTTTC.

The genes are TRBV10-2 and TRBJ2-1; TRBD1 matches at 9 bases. Germline V CDR1 and CDR2: WSHSY, SAAADI. V shed 7 bases and J 7 bases; nucleotides not matched to a gene: 20. This CDR3 has 18 amino acids. The CDR3 nucleotides read TGCGCCAGCACTACCGGGACAGGGAGTCGGAGGGCTCGGAATGAGCAGTTCTTC. Encoded protein: CASTTGTGSRRARNEQFF.

The CDR3 nucleotides are TGTGCCAGCAGCCGCGAGCCCTACGAGCAGTACTTC. Protein sequence: CASSREPYEQYF. The chain links TRBV16 to TRBJ2-7, with unresolved D. The CDR3 is made up of 12 amino acids. Trimming took off 4 bases at V and 2 bases at J, with 6 bases between the two ends. CDR1 is KGHSY and CDR2 is FQNENV in the germline V gene.

The CDR3 nucleotides read TGTGCCAGCAGCTTCGGGACTAGCGGGTTCTACGAGCAGTACTTC. Amino acids: CASSFGTSGFYEQYF. This sequence joins TRBV7-3 and TRBJ2-7, with TRBD2 identical over 12 bases. J gave up 3 bases and V 3 bases, and 3 bases lay outside the gene matches. Germline V gives CDR1 SGHTA, CDR2 FQGTGA. This CDR3 spans 15 amino acids.

The DNA of the CDR3 is TGTGCCAGCAGTTATTATGGGACTAGCGACTACAATGAGCAGTTCTTC. Residues: CASSYYGTSDYNEQFF. The rearrangement links TRBV6-5 to TRBJ2-1; 10 nucleotides align to TRBD2. V was clipped by 3 bases and J by 3 bases; unmatched bases: 5. The CDR3 has 16 amino acids. CDR1 and CDR2 (germline): MNHEY, SVGAGI.

The genes are TRBV5-5 and TRBJ2-1; TRBD1 matches at 12 bases. Germline lookup yields CDR1 SGHKS and CDR2 YYEKEE (reference sequence). V lost 3 bases and J lost 7; bases outside the gene matches: 2. This CDR3 comprises 14 residues. The CDR3 loop reads CASSWGQGANEQFF. CDR3 coding DNA: TGTGCCAGCAGCTGGGGACAGGGGGCGAATGAGCAGTTCTTC.

The genes are TRBV18 and TRBJ2-7; maybe TRBD2 (6 bases). Looked up from germline, CDR1 is KGHSH and CDR2 is LQKENI. Trimming took 2 bases from V and 2 from J, leaving 13 bases between them. The CDR3 length is 15 residues. The CDR3, as DNA: TGTGCCAGCTCACCATACGGGGGAATGGCCTACGAGCAGTACTTC. Amino acids: CASSPYGGMAYEQYF. Full variable domain (rest looked up from reference TRBV18 and TRBJ2-7): NAGVMQNPRHLVRRRGQEARLRCSPMKGHSHVYWYRQLPEEGLKFMVYLQKENIIDESGMPKERFSAEFPKEGPSILRIQQVVRGDSAAYFCASSPYGGMAYEQYFGPGTRLTVT.

The CDR3 bases are TGTGCCATCAGTTTAGACAGGGAGTTGGACGAGCAGTACTTC. Translation: CAISLDRELDEQYF. The rearrangement uses TRBV10-3 and TRBJ2-7, with 7 bases identical to TRBD1. The CDR3 length is 14 residues. With 5 bases clipped from V and 5 bases from J, the junction kept 9 bases outside the gene matches. Germline lookup yields CDR1 ENHRY and CDR2 SYGVKD.

This clone has just one count. This chain links TRBV27 with TRBJ2-7, with TRBD1 identical over 7 bases. V was pared by 8 bases and J by 3 bases, with 10 bases of the junction left unmatched. This CDR3 region has 14 residues. In germline, CDR1 is MNHEY, CDR2 SMNVEV (reference sequence). In DNA, the CDR3 is TGTGCCAGCGCCCCATGGGACAGTAACTACGAGCAGTACTTC. Translating it yields CASAPWDSNYEQYF.

A few counts support this clone. The chain has TRBV30 and TRBJ1-1; D not certain. This CDR3 has 13 amino acids. V was pared by 5 bases and J by 0 bases, with 10 bases between. Germline V gene data show CDR1 as GTSNPN and CDR2 as SVGIG (reference sequence). CDR3 in DNA: TGTGCCTGGGAAGGGATACTGAACACTGAAGCTTTCTTT. The encoded protein is CAWEGILNTEAFF.

The chain recombines TRBV7-2 with TRBJ2-7; 11 bases map to TRBD2. CDR3 length: 15 amino acids. From germline, CDR1 is SGHTA and CDR2 FQGNSA. J gave up 2 bases and V 6 bases, and 6 bases lay outside the gene matches. As DNA, the CDR3 is TGTGCCAGCAGATATGGGACTAGCGGTGCCTACGAGCAGTACTTC. Amino acid sequence: CASRYGTSGAYEQYF. The whole variable domain, remainder taken from reference TRBV7-2 and TRBJ2-7, is GAGVSQSPSNKVTEKGKDVELRCDPISGHTALYWYRQSLGQGLEFLIYFQGNSAPDKSGLPSDRFSAERTGGSVSTLTIQRTQQEDSAVYLCASRYGTSGAYEQYFGPGTRLTVT.

V usage is TRBV6-5 and J usage is TRBJ2-7, with D hard to call. The CDR3 is 15 residues long. Trimming took 1 base from V and 1 from J, leaving 11 bases between them. Germline V gene data show CDR1 as MNHEY and CDR2 as SVGAGI. The CDR3 region is CASSYWSARSYEQYF. CDR3 coding DNA: TGTGCCAGCAGTTACTGGTCAGCAAGGTCCTACGAGCAGTACTTC.

The V call is TRBV7-6, the J call TRBJ2-1; TRBD2 might be the D (5 bases). With 5 bases removed from V and 7 bases from J, the gap between germline ends came to 15 bases. The CDR3 runs 14 residues. The germline V gene encodes CDR1 SGHVS and CDR2 FNYEAQ. The CDR3 DNA follows: TGTGCCAGCAGCCCCACGGACTCCTTTAATGAGCAGTTCTTC. The encoded protein is CASSPTDSFNEQFF.

The chain uses TRBV4-1 and TRBJ2-5; D remains ambiguous. Germline V gene lookup returns CDR1 MGHRA and CDR2 YSYEKL. The V gene lost 0 bases and the J gene lost 5 bases, with 13 bases spanning the gap. This CDR3 contains 15 residues. The CDR3 sequence is CASSQEATYVETQYF. CDR3 DNA: TGCGCCAGCAGCCAAGAAGCTACGTACGTTGAGACCCAGTACTTC.

The J gene is TRBJ1-5, the V gene TRBV4-1; the D is unclear. CDR1 MGHRA and CDR2 YSYEKL come from the germline V gene. The V and J ends lost 0 bases and 6 bases respectively, with 9 bases between them. The CDR3 loop spans 14 amino acids. The CDR3 DNA reads TGCGCCAGCAGCCAAGATCTGAACGGTCAGCCCCAGCATTTT. It specifies CASSQDLNGQPQHF.

The V and J genes are TRBV27 and TRBJ2-7; 7 bases agree with TRBD1. The CDR3 is made up of 14 amino acids. J was trimmed by 2 bases and V by 3 bases; bases with no gene match: 4. Germline V gene data show CDR1 as MNHEY and CDR2 as SMNVEV (reference sequence). This chain's CDR3 is CASSLTGLPYEQYF. In DNA form, the CDR3 reads TGTGCCAGCAGTTTGACAGGGTTGCCCTACGAGCAGTACTTC.

The chain couples TRBV29-1 to TRBJ2-5, with 10 bases aligning to TRBD1. The length of the CDR3 is 15 residues. The V and J ends lost 5 bases and 5 bases, in that order; junction bases with no gene match: 11. Germline V gives CDR1 SQVTM, CDR2 ANQGSEA. CDR3 nucleotides: TGCAGCGTTTACGCGGGACAGGGGTTCGTCGAGACCCAGTACTTC. It translates to CSVYAGQGFVETQYF.

V usage is TRBV27 and J usage is TRBJ2-1; D possibly corresponds to TRBD2 (6 bases). CDR3 length: 11 residues. V lost 3 bases, J lost 10 bases, and 7 bases lay in between. Germline V lookup: CDR1 MNHEY, CDR2 SMNVEV (reference sequence). The CDR3 region is CASSLGLEQFF. As DNA, the CDR3 is TGTGCCAGCAGTTTGGGACTGGAGCAGTTCTTC.

This rearrangement joins TRBV28 to TRBJ1-4; 7 positions agree with TRBD1. The CDR3 runs to 15 residues. Looked up from germline, CDR1 is MDHEN and CDR2 is SYDVKM. Trimming cost V 5 bases and J 2 bases; bases outside gene matches: 5. The CDR3 DNA sequence: TGTGCCAGCAGTGGACTGACAGGGACTAATGAAAAACTGTTTTTT. Translated, it gives CASSGLTGTNEKLFF.

CDR3: CSVGRDRRAGANVLTF. CDR3 in DNA: TGCAGCGTAGGTCGGGACAGAAGGGCCGGGGCCAACGTCCTGACTTTC. The chain combines TRBV29-1 with TRBJ2-6; 7 bases line up with TRBD1. Germline V gene sequence: CDR1 SQVTM, CDR2 ANQGSEA. This CDR3 region has 16 residues. V dropped 6 bases and J dropped 4; count of bases not matched to a gene: 12.

This clone appeared a single time. The chain joins TRBV4-3 to TRBJ2-1; TRBD2 matches 10 bases. The CDR3 consists of 17 residues. J was trimmed by 1 base and V by 3 bases; bases with no gene match: 6. CDR1 LGHNA and CDR2 YSLEER come from the germline V gene. The CDR3 region has the DNA TGCGCCAGCAGCCATGATCGGACTAGCGGTTCCTACAATGAGCAGTTCTTC. It codes for CASSHDRTSGSYNEQFF.

The rearrangement joins TRBV2 to TRBJ2-2, with D perhaps given as TRBD1 or TRBD2 (5 bases each). CDR1 and CDR2 from the germline V gene are SNHLY and FYNNEI. The CDR3 has 15 residues. V lost 4 bases to trimming and J lost 4 bases, with 13 bases between them. The DNA for the CDR3 is TGTGCCAGCAGTGCGGGACCCAATTTCACCGGGGAGCTGTTTTTT. Translation gives CASSAGPNFTGELFF.

V and J are TRBV7-2 and TRBJ1-1; D gene ambiguous. V lost 5 bases to trimming and J lost 6 bases, with 13 bases between them. This CDR3 is built from 13 residues. Germline V lookup: CDR1 SGHTA, CDR2 FQGNSA. For the CDR3, the DNA is TGTGCCAGCAGCCCCGAACCTCGGGCTGAAGCTTTCTTT. Its translation is CASSPEPRAEAFF.